The 29 T cell receptor beta chains given below trace back to one sample, sequenced in a study of T cells in Graves' hyperthyroidism and ophthalmopathy. TCR beta CDR3 regions were amplified from RNA. A first-round RT-PCR of the TCR CDR3 used the HTBI primer set. TCRdb used MiXCR to reprocess the multiplex PCR reads, holding one entry per CDR3 protein. This table has around 610,000 distinct CDR3 sequences, approximately 14% appearing once. Sequenced sample: blood. These receptors all stem from a woman between 35 and 50 years old with Graves' ophthalmopathy.

The gene calls are TRBV20-1 and TRBJ1-5, with 7 bases aligning to TRBD1. Trimming at V came to 0 bases and at J to 4 bases, leaving 3 bases not matched to a gene. From germline, CDR1 is DFQATT and CDR2 SNEGSKA (reference sequence). The CDR3 totals 14 residues. DNA of the CDR3: TGCAGTGCTAGAGATCCGACAGGGAATCAGCCCCAGCATTTT. Its protein product is CSARDPTGNQPQHF.

This chain uses TRBV5-1 with TRBJ2-2; TRBD2 agrees at 7 bases. Trimming took 5 bases from V and 5 from J; bases not matched to a gene: 3. Germline CDR1 and CDR2: SGHRS and YFSETQ. The CDR3 has 13 amino acids. The CDR3 loop reads CASRLAATGELFF. CDR3 nucleotides: TGCGCCAGCAGGCTAGCGGCTACCGGGGAGCTGTTTTTT. The full variable domain, rest sourced from reference TRBV5-1 and TRBJ2-2, is KAGVTQTPRYLIKTRGQQVTLSCSPISGHRSVSWYQQTPGQGLQFLFEYFSETQRNKGNFPGRFSGRQFSNSRSEMNVSTLELGDSALYLCASRLAATGELFFGEGSRLTVL.

The genes are TRBV30 and TRBJ2-7; either TRBD1 or TRBD2 may fit D (5 bases each). Germline-derived CDR1 and CDR2 are GTSNPN and SVGIG (reference sequence). CDR3 length: 15 residues. The germline V and J ends were trimmed by 3 bases and 0 bases, with 15 bases remaining between them. CDR3 DNA sequence: TGTGCCTGGAGCGAAGGGGACCCAAGCTCCTACGAGCAGTACTTC. It yields the protein CAWSEGDPSSYEQYF.

This clonotype was picked up a small number of times. This chain uses TRBV25-1 with TRBJ1-1, with TRBD1 as a possible D gene (6 bases). The CDR3 sequence is 16 residues long. Germline CDR1 MGHDK, CDR2 SYGVNS. The V gene lost 6 bases and the J gene lost 9 bases, with 26 bases spanning the gap. CDR3 sequence: CASRKMGAGGLTQAFF. For the CDR3, the DNA is TGTGCCAGCAGAAAAATGGGGGCGGGGGGCTTGACTCAAGCTTTCTTT. Looking up the rest from reference TRBV25-1 and TRBJ1-1 gives the full variable domain: EADIYQTPRYLVIGTGKKITLECSQTMGHDKMYWYQQDPGMELHLIHYSYGVNSTEKGDLSSESTVSRIRTEHFPLTLESARPSHTSQYLCASRKMGAGGLTQAFFGQGTRLTVV.

There are many counts of this clonotype. The chain couples TRBV5-8 to TRBJ1-5; possibly TRBD1 for D (5 bases). In germline, CDR1 is SGHTS, CDR2 YDEGEE. Trimming cost V 4 bases and J 3 bases, with 8 bases left between them. There are 13 residues in the CDR3. Here the CDR3 reads CASSQGTNQPQHF. Written as DNA, the CDR3 is TGTGCCAGCAGCCAGGGCACCAATCAGCCCCAGCATTTT.

The V and J genes are TRBV6-2 or TRBV6-3 and TRBJ1-1; D gene uncertain. CDR1 MNHEY and CDR2 SVGEGT come from the germline V gene. The V end lost 6 bases, the J end lost 1 base, and 12 bases lay between the germline ends. CDR3 length: 14 residues. CDR3 loop: CASSKVGWNTEAFF. DNA of the CDR3: TGTGCCAGCAGCAAGGTCGGATGGAACACTGAAGCTTTCTTT.

This clonotype has ten or more counts. V is TRBV4-1 and J is TRBJ2-7, with no clear D. V was pared by 1 base and J by 4 bases, with 8 bases between. CDR1 MGHRA and CDR2 YSYEKL come from the germline V gene. This CDR3 has 13 amino acids. CDR3: CASSQVRFYEQYF. The CDR3 nucleotides read TGCGCCAGCAGCCAAGTCCGATTTTACGAGCAGTACTTC.

This clonotype was recorded many times. The chain combines TRBV6-2 or TRBV6-3 with TRBJ1-5; D may be TRBD1 (5 bases). Trimming stripped 6 bases from V and 0 bases from J, with 15 bases between. There are 16 residues in the CDR3. CDR1 and CDR2 (germline): MNHEY, SVGEGT. The CDR3 loop reads CASSQGRGRSNQPQHF. CDR3 DNA: TGTGCCAGCAGCCAGGGTAGGGGACGTAGCAATCAGCCCCAGCATTTT.

Many counts were recorded for this clonotype. The chain employs TRBV30 and TRBJ1-5, with 9 bases fitting TRBD1. J lost 6 bases, V lost 1 base, and 1 base had no gene match. The CDR3 runs 13 residues. CDR1 and CDR2 from the germline V gene are GTSNPN and SVGIG (reference sequence). CDR3 amino acids: CAWSGTGAQPQHF. CDR3 coding DNA: TGTGCCTGGAGTGGGACAGGGGCTCAGCCCCAGCATTTT. The whole variable domain, filled in from reference TRBV30 and TRBJ1-5, reads SQTIHQWPATLVQPVGSPLSLECTVEGTSNPNLYWYRQAAGRGLQLLFYSVGIGQISSEVPQNLSASRPQDRQFILSSKKLLLSDSGFYLCAWSGTGAQPQHFGDGTRLSIL.

This sequence joins TRBV6-5 and TRBJ2-7, with D tentatively TRBD1 or TRBD2 (5 bases each). V lost 6 bases and J 2 bases, leaving 11 bases between the germline ends. The CDR3 consists of 13 residues. In germline, CDR1 is MNHEY, CDR2 SVGAGI. The CDR3 nucleotides are TGTGCCAGCAGCTATTGGGGGACCTACGAGCAGTACTTC. It specifies CASSYWGTYEQYF.

This clonotype has at least ten counts. V and J are TRBV7-9 and TRBJ2-7; tentative D call: TRBD1 (6 bases). The length of the CDR3 is 15 residues. V was pared by 4 bases and J by 5 bases, with 18 bases between. Germline lookup yields CDR1 SEHNR and CDR2 FQNEAQ (reference sequence). In nucleotides, the CDR3 is TGTGCCAGCAGCTCTTTCAGGGGTTTATCGAACGAGCAGTACTTC. Translation gives CASSSFRGLSNEQYF.

The V gene is TRBV19, the J gene TRBJ2-6; perhaps TRBD1 as D (6 bases). Germline V lookup: CDR1 LNHDA, CDR2 SQIVND (reference sequence). The CDR3 runs to 16 residues. Trimming took off 7 bases at V and 2 bases at J, with 15 bases between the two ends. CDR3 coding DNA: TGTGCCAGTAATGATAGGGGGACCACTGGGGCCAACGTCCTGACTTTC. Translation gives CASNDRGTTGANVLTF.

This clonotype was counted at least ten times. This chain connects TRBV7-2 to TRBJ2-5; D perhaps matches TRBD1 (5 bases). The CDR3 extends over 13 amino acids. The V gene lost 0 bases and the J gene lost 7 bases, with 9 bases spanning the gap. CDR1 is SGHTA, CDR2 FQGNSA, per germline. DNA for the CDR3: TGTGCCAGCAGCTTAGCGCAAACAGGGACCCAGTACTTC. Its translation: CASSLAQTGTQYF. The variable domain in full, with the rest retrieved from reference TRBV7-2 and TRBJ2-5, is GAGVSQSPSNKVTEKGKDVELRCDPISGHTALYWYRQSLGQGLEFLIYFQGNSAPDKSGLPSDRFSAERTGGSVSTLTIQRTQQEDSAVYLCASSLAQTGTQYFGPGTRLLVL.

This clonotype was seen ten or more times. The chain carries TRBV19 and TRBJ1-1, with TRBD1 identical over 7 bases. Trimming removed 7 bases from V and 1 base from J; junction bases left unmatched: 12. This CDR3 contains 16 residues. Looked up from germline, CDR1 is LNHDA and CDR2 is SQIVND (reference sequence). CDR3 protein: CASTLSTGAQNTEAFF. For the CDR3, the DNA is TGTGCCAGTACTTTATCCACAGGGGCTCAGAACACTGAAGCTTTCTTT.

This clonotype was found many times. The chain uses TRBV12-3 or TRBV12-4 and TRBJ2-7; no reliable D call. This CDR3 is 13 amino acids long. Trimming shortened V by 5 bases and J by 5 bases, and 13 bases separated the two germline ends. The CDR3 loop is CASSISNTDEQYF. CDR3 sequence (DNA): TGTGCCAGCAGTATAAGTAACACAGACGAGCAGTACTTC.

This clonotype came up many times. J is TRBJ1-5 and V is TRBV2; D is uncertain. Germline CDR1 and CDR2: SNHLY and FYNNEI. CDR3 length: 13 amino acids. The V end lost 5 bases, the J end lost 8 bases, and 13 bases lay between the germline ends. CDR3 nucleotides: TGTGCCAGCAGTACGGAGTCTATTAAGCCCCAGCATTTT. Protein product: CASSTESIKPQHF.

The gene calls are TRBV7-2 and TRBJ2-7; TRBD1 agrees at 7 bases. This CDR3 contains 14 residues. The V and J ends lost 1 base and 5 bases, in that order; junction bases with no gene match: 5. Germline CDR1 reads SGHTA; CDR2 reads FQGNSA. CDR3 loop: CASSLDRGTDEQYF. The CDR3 bases are TGTGCCAGCAGCTTAGACAGGGGCACCGACGAGCAGTACTTC.

This clonotype was seen ten or more times. This chain connects TRBV19 to TRBJ1-2; D is ambiguous. This CDR3 has 11 residues. Germline V gene sequence: CDR1 LNHDA, CDR2 SQIVND (reference sequence). V lost 3 bases and J lost 4, with 3 bases in between. The chain's CDR3 is CASSIGYGYTF. As DNA, the CDR3 is TGTGCCAGTAGTATCGGCTATGGCTACACCTTC. Filled out from reference TRBV19 and TRBJ1-2, the complete variable domain reads DGGITQSPKYLFRKEGQNVTLSCEQNLNHDAMYWYRQDPGQGLRLIYYSQIVNDFQKGDIAEGYSVSREKKESFPLTVTSAQKNPTAFYLCASSIGYGYTFGSGTRLTVV.

This clonotype was detected ten times or more. The chain employs TRBV5-1 and TRBJ2-5; D call uncertain. Germline loops: CDR1 SGHRS, CDR2 YFSETQ. CDR3 length equals 14 residues. The V end was cut by 1 base, the J end by 3 bases, with 10 bases between. CDR3 DNA sequence: TGCGCCAGCAGCTTGTTCGGCGGTGAAGAGACCCAGTACTTC. Amino acid sequence: CASSLFGGEETQYF.

In DNA form, the CDR3 reads TGTGCCAGCAGCTTAGGTGGGGCCATCTCCTACGAGCAGTACTTC. It codes for CASSLGGAISYEQYF. The chain combines TRBV7-2 with TRBJ2-7, with TRBD1 as a possible D gene (5 bases). Germline CDR1 SGHTA, CDR2 FQGNSA. The CDR3 is made up of 15 amino acids. Between the trimmed V and J ends, which lost 1 base and 0 bases, there was a span of 10 bases.

This clonotype was seen repeatedly, ten times or more. The junction differs from germline at one of its ends, possibly a read error. The chain has TRBV19 and TRBJ1-5; no clear D. The CDR3 runs to 17 residues. Germline loops: CDR1 LNHDA, CDR2 SQIVND (reference sequence). CDR3 sequence (DNA): TGTGCCAGTAGTTTGATATCGGGCTCAAAGAGCAGTCAGCCCCAGCATTTT. Translation gives CASSLISGSKSSQPQHF.

This clonotype was seen repeatedly, ten times or more. The rearrangement uses TRBV7-8 and TRBJ1-1; the match to TRBD1 covers 7 bases. J lost 0 bases, V lost 5 bases, and 6 bases had no gene match. The CDR3 loop spans 15 amino acids. Germline CDR1 is SGHVS and CDR2 is FQNEAQ. The CDR3 sequence: CASSKDRVMNTEAFF. The CDR3 DNA reads TGTGCCAGCAGCAAAGACAGGGTCATGAACACTGAAGCTTTCTTT.

Here the CDR3 reads CAWSDRGPRAFF. CDR3 in DNA: TGTGCCTGGAGTGACCGGGGCCCACGAGCTTTCTTT. This chain connects TRBV30 to TRBJ1-1; D might be TRBD1 (5 bases). This CDR3 contains 12 residues. Trimming stripped 1 base from V and 10 bases from J, with 13 bases between. From germline, CDR1 is GTSNPN and CDR2 SVGIG (reference sequence).

The rearrangement links TRBV5-1 to TRBJ2-2; 12 bases fit TRBD2. Trimming at V came to 3 bases and at J to 1 base, leaving 7 bases not matched to a gene. Looked up from germline, CDR1 is SGHRS and CDR2 is YFSETQ. This CDR3 has 18 residues. This CDR3 reads CASSSEPTSGGNTGELFF. Here the CDR3 DNA reads TGCGCCAGCAGCTCCGAGCCGACTAGCGGGGGGAACACCGGGGAGCTGTTTTTT.

This clonotype appeared many times. This rearrangement joins TRBV20-1 to TRBJ2-7, with a possible D match to TRBD2 (6 bases). The CDR3 spans 12 residues. Germline CDR1 is DFQATT and CDR2 is SNEGSKA (reference sequence). V lost 0 bases and J lost 10, with 13 bases in between. The CDR3 loop reads CSARDLGLPQYF. The CDR3 nucleotides read TGCAGTGCTAGAGATCTCGGACTACCCCAGTACTTC.

This clonotype has ten or more counts. The rearrangement links TRBV6-5 to TRBJ1-2, with unresolved D. Trimming stripped 4 bases from V and 0 bases from J, with 6 bases between. The V gene's germline CDR1 is MNHEY and CDR2 SVGAGI. This CDR3 is built from 13 residues. CDR3 nucleotides: TGTGCCAGCAGTTCCACACCTAACTATGGCTACACCTTC. It yields the protein CASSSTPNYGYTF.

The chain links TRBV6-1 to TRBJ2-2; 9 bases are shared with TRBD2. Germline CDR1 is MNHNS and CDR2 is SASEGT. V shed 5 bases and J 4 bases; nucleotides not matched to a gene: 5. The CDR3 is 15 amino acids. CDR3 loop: CASSSSGGITGELFF. The CDR3 bases are TGTGCCAGCAGTAGTAGCGGGGGTATCACCGGGGAGCTGTTTTTT.

This clonotype appeared many times. This chain uses TRBV2 with TRBJ1-1; the D is unclear. The germline V gene encodes CDR1 SNHLY and CDR2 FYNNEI. Trimming took 1 base from V and 5 from J, leaving 11 bases between them. This CDR3 contains 14 residues. DNA for the CDR3: TGTGCCAGCAGTGAAGAGAGGGTCGGGACTGAAGCTTTCTTT. Translation: CASSEERVGTEAFF.

This clonotype was counted between two and nine times. This rearrangement joins TRBV6-5 to TRBJ2-7; TRBD2 might be the D (6 bases). Per the germline V gene, CDR1 is MNHEY and CDR2 is SVGAGI. V was cut by 0 bases and J by 6 bases, with 15 bases left in between. The CDR3 totals 15 residues. The CDR3 is CASSYSSGFISEQYF. DNA of the CDR3: TGTGCCAGCAGTTACTCAAGCGGGTTTATATCCGAGCAGTACTTC.